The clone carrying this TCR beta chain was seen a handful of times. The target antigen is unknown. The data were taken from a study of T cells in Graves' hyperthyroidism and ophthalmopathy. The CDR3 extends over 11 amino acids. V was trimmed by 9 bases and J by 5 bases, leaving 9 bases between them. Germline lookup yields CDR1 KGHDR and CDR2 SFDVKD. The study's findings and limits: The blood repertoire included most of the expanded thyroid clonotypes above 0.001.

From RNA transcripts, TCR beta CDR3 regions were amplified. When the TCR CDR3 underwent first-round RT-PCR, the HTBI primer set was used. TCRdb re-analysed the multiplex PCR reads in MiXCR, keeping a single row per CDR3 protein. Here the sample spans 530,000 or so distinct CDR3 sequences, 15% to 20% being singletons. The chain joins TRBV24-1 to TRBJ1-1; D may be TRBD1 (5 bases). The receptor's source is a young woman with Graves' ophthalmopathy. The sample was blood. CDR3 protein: CATVWGTEAFF. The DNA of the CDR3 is TGTGCCACCGTGTGGGGGACTGAAGCTTTCTTT.